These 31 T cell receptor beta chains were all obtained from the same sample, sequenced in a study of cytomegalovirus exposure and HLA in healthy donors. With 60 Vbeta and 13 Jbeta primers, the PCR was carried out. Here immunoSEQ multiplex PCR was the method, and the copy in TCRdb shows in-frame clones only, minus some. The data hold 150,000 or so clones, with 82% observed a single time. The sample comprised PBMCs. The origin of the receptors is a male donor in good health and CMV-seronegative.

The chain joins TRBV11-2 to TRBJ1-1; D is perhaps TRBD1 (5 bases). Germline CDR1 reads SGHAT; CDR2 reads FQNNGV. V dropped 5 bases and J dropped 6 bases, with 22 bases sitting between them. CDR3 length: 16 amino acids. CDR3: CASSLMGGFSLSEAFF. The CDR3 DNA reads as TGTGCCAGCAGCCTCATGGGGGGTTTTTCCCTCTCTGAAGCTTTCTTT. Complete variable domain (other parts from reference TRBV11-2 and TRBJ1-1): EAGVAQSPRYKIIEKRQSVAFWCNPISGHATLYWYQQILGQGPKLLIQFQNNGVVDDSQLPKDRFSAERLKGVDSTLKIQPAKLEDSAVYLCASSLMGGFSLSEAFFGQGTRLTVV.

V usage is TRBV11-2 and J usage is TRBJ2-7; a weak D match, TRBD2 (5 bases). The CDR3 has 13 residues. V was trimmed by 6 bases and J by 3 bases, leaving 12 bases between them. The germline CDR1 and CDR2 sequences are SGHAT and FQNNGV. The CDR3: CASRRRGIYEQYF. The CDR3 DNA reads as TGTGCCAGCAGACGGAGAGGGATCTACGAGCAGTACTTC.

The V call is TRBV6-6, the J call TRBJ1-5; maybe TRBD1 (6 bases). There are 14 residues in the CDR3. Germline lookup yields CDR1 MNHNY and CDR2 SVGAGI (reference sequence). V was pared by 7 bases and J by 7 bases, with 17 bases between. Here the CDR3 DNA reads TGTGCCAGCAACCAATGGGGGGGCGGACAGCCCCAGCATTTT. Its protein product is CASNQWGGGQPQHF.

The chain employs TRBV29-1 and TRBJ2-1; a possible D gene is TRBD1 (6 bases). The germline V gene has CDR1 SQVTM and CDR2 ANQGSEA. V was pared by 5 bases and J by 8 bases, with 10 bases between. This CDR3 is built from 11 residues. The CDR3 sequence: CSVYREYEQFF. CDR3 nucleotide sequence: TGCAGCGTTTACAGGGAGTATGAGCAGTTCTTC.

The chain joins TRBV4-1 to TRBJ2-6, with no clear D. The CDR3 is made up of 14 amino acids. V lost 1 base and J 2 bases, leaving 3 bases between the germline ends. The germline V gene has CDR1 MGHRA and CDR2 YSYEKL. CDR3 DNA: TGCGCCAGCAGCCAAGTTACTGGGGCCAACGTCCTGACTTTC. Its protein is CASSQVTGANVLTF.

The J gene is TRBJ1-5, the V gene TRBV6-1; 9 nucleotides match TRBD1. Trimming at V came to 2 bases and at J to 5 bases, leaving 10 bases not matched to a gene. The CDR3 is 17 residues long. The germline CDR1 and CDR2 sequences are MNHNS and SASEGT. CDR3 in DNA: TGTGCCAGCAGTGAACTCGGGACAGGGAGAGGGGATCAGCCCCAGCATTTT. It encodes CASSELGTGRGDQPQHF.

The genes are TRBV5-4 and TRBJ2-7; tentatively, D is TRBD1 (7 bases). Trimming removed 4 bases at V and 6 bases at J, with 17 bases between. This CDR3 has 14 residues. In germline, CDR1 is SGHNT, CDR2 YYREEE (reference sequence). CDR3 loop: CASSQRGTVPEQYF. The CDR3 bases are TGTGCCAGCAGCCAACGGGGGACAGTCCCCGAGCAGTACTTC.

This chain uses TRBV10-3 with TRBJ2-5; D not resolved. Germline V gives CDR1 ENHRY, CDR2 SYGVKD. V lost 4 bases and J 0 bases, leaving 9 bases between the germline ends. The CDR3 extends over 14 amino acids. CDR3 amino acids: CAISGSRNQETQYF. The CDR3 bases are TGTGCCATCAGTGGCTCTAGAAACCAAGAGACCCAGTACTTC.

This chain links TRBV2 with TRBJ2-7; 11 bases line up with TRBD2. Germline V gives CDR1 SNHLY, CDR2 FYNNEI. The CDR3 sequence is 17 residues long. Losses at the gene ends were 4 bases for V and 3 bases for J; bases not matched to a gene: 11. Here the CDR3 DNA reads TGTGCCAGCAGTGGCCGGATACTAGCGGGAGTTGGCTACGAGCAGTACTTC. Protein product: CASSGRILAGVGYEQYF. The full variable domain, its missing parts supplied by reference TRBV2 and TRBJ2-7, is EPEVTQTPSHQVTQMGQEVILRCVPISNHLYFYWYRQILGQKVEFLVSFYNNEISEKSEIFDDQFSVERPDGSNFTLKIRSTKLEDSAMYFCASSGRILAGVGYEQYFGPGTRLTVT.

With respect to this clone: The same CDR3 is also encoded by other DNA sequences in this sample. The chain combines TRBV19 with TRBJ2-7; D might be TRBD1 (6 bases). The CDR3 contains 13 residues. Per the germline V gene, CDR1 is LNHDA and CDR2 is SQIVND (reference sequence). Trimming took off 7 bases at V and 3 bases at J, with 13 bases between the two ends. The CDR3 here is CASTREQGYEQYF. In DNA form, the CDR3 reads TGTGCCAGTACGAGAGAACAGGGCTACGAGCAGTACTTC.

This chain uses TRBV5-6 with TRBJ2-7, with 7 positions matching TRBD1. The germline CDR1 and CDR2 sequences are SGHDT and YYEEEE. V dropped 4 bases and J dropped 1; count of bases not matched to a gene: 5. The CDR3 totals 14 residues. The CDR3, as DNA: TGTGCCAGCAGCGGACAGGCGAATTCCTACGAGCAGTACTTC. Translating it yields CASSGQANSYEQYF.

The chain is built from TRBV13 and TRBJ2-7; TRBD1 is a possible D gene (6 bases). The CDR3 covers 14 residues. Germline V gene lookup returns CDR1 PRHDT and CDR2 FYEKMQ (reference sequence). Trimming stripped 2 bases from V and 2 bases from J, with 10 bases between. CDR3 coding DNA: TGTGCCAGCAGCTTACAACAGGGCCCCTACGAGCAGTACTTC. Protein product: CASSLQQGPYEQYF.

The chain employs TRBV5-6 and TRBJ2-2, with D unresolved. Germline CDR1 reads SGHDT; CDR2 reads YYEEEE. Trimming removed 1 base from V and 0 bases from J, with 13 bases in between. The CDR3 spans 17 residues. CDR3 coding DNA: TGTGCCAGCAGCTTGCGCCACGGCAGCGCGAACACCGGGGAGCTGTTTTTT. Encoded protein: CASSLRHGSANTGELFF.

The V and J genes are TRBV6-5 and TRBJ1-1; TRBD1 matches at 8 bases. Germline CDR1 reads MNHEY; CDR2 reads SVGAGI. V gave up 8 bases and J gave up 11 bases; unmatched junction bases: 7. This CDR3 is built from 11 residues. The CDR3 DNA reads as TGTGCCAGCGGCAGGGGGCGCGGGGCTTTCTTT. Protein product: CASGRGRGAFF.

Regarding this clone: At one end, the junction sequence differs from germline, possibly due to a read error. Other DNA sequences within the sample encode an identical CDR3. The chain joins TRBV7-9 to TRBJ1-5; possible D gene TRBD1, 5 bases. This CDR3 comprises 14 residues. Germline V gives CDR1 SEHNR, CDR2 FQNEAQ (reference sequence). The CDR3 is CASSSGLGNQPQHF. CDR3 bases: TGTGCCAGTAGCTCAGGGTTGGGTAATCAGCCCCAGCATTTT. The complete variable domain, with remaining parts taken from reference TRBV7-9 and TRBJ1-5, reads DTGVSQNPRHKITKRGQNVTFRCDPISEHNRLYWYRQTLGQGPEFLTYFQNEAQLEKSRLLSDRFSAERPKGSFSTLEIQRTEQGDSAMYLCASSSGLGNQPQHFGDGTRLSIL.

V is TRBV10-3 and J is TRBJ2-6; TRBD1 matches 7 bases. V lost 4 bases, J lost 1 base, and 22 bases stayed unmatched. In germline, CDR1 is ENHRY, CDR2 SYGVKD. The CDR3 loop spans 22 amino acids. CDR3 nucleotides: TGTGCCATCAGTGGACGTGAAAACCGGGACAGTCAAAAAAATTCTGGGGCCAACGTCCTGACTTTC. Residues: CAISGRENRDSQKNSGANVLTF.

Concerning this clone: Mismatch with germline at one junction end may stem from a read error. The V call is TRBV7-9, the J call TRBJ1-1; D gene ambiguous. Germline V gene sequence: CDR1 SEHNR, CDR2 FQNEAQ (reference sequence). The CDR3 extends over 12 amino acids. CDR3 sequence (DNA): TGTTCCAGCAGCCTATTAAACACTGAAGCTTTCTTT. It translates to CSSSLLNTEAFF. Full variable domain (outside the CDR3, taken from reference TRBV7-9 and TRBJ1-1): DTGVSQNPRHKITKRGQNVTFRCDPISEHNRLYWYRQTLGQGPEFLTYFQNEAQLEKSRLLSDRFSAERPKGSFSTLEIQRTEQGDSAMYLCSSSLLNTEAFFGQGTRLTVV.

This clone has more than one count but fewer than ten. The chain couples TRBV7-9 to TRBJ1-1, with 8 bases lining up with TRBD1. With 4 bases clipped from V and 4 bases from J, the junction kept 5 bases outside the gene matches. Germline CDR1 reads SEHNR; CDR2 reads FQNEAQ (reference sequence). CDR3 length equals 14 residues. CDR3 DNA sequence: TGTGCCAGCAGCTCTGGACAGGGTATCACTGAAGCTTTCTTT. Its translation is CASSSGQGITEAFF.

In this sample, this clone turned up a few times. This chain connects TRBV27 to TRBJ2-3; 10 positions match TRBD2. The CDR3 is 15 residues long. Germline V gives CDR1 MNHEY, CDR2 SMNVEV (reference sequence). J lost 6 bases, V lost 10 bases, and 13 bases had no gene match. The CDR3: CATSSQAGGMDTQYF. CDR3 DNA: TGTGCCACCTCATCACAAGCGGGAGGGATGGATACGCAGTATTTT.

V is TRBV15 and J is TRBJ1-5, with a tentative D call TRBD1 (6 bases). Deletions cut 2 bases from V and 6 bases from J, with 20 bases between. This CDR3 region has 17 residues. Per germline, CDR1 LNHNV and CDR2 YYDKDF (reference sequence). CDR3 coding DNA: TGTGCCACCAGCAGACCCACGGACAGATTCGGTAGTCAGCCCCAGCATTTT. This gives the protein CATSRPTDRFGSQPQHF.

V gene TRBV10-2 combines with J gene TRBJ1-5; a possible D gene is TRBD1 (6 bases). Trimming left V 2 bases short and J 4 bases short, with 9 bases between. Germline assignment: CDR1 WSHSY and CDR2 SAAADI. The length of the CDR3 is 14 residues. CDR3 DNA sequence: TGCGCCAGCAGTGAGCTACAGGGAAATCAGCCCCAGCATTTT. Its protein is CASSELQGNQPQHF.

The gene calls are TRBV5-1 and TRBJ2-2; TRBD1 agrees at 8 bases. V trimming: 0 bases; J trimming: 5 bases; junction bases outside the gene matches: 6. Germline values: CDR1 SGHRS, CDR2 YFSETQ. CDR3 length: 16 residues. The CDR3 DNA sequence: TGCGCCAGCAGCTTGGAGGCAGGGGGCGGTACCGGGGAGCTGTTTTTT. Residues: CASSLEAGGGTGELFF.

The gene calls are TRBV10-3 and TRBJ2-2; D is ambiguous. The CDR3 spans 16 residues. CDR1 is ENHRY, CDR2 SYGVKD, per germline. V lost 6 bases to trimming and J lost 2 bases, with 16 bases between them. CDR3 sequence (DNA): TGTGCCATCAGCCTTTCCGGGTCCTCAAACACCGGGGAGCTGTTTTTT. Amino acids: CAISLSGSSNTGELFF.

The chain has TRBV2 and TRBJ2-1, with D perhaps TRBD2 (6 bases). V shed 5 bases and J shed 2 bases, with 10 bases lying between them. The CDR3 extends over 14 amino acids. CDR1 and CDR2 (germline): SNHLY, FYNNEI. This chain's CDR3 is CASSPRGAYNEQFF. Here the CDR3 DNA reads TGTGCCAGCAGTCCTCGCGGGGCCTACAATGAGCAGTTCTTC.

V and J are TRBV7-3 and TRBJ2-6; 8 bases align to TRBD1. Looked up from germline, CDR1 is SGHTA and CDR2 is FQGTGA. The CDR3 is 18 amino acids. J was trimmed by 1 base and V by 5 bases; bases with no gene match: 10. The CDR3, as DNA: TGTGCCAGCAGCGCCTCCGGGACAGGCTTGTCTGGGGCCAACGTCCTGACTTTC. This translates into CASSASGTGLSGANVLTF.

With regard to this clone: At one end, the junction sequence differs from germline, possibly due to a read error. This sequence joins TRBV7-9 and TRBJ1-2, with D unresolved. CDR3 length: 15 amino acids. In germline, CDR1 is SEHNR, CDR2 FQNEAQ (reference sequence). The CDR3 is CSSSLNSVGAYGYTF. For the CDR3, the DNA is TGTTCCAGCAGCTTAAATTCGGTTGGTGCCTATGGCTACACCTTC. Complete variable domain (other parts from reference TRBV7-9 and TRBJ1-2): DTGVSQNPRHKITKRGQNVTFRCDPISEHNRLYWYRQTLGQGPEFLTYFQNEAQLEKSRLLSDRFSAERPKGSFSTLEIQRTEQGDSAMYLCSSSLNSVGAYGYTFGSGTRLTVV.

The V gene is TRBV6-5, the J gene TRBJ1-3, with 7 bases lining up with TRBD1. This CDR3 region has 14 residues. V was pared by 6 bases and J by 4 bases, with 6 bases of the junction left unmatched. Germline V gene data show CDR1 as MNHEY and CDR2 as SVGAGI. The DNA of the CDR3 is TGTGCCAGCAGACAAGGGGGCTCCGGAAACACCATATATTTT. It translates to CASRQGGSGNTIYF.

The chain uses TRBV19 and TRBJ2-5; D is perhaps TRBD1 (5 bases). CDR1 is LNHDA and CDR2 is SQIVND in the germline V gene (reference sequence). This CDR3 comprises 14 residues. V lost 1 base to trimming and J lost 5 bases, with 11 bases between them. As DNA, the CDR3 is TGTGCCAGTAGTATAGGTCAAGGGGATGAGACCCAGTACTTC. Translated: CASSIGQGDETQYF. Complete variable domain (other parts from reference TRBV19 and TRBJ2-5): DGGITQSPKYLFRKEGQNVTLSCEQNLNHDAMYWYRQDPGQGLRLIYYSQIVNDFQKGDIAEGYSVSREKKESFPLTVTSAQKNPTAFYLCASSIGQGDETQYFGPGTRLLVL.

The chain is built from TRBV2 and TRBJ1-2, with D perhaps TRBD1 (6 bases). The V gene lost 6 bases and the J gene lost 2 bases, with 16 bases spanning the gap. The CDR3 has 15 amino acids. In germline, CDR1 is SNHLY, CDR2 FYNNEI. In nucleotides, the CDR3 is TGTGCCAGCAGACCCCTACCGGACAGAAACTATGGCTACACCTTC. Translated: CASRPLPDRNYGYTF.

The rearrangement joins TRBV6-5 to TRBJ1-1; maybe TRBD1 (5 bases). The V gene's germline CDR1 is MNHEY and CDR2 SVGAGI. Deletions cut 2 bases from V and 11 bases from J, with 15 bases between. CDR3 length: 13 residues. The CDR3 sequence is CASSYVQGQRAFF. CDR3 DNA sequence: TGTGCCAGCAGTTACGTTCAGGGCCAGAGGGCTTTCTTT.

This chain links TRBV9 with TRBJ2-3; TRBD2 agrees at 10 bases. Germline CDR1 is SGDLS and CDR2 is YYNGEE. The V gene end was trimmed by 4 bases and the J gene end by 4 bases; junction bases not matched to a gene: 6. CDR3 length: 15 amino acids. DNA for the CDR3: TGTGCCAGCAGCCAGACAGCGGGAGGGCCAGATACGCAGTATTTT. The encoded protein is CASSQTAGGPDTQYF.